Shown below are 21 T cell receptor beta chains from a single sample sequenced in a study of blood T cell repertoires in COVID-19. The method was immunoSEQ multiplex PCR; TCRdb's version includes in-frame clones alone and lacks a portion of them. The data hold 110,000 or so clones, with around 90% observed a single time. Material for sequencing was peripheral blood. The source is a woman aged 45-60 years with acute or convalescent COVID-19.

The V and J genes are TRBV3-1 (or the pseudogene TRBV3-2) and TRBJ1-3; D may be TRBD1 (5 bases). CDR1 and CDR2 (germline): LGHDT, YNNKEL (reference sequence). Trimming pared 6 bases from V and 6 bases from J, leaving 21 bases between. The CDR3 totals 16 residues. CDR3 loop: CASSLVRTSGENTIYF. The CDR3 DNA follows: TGTGCCAGCAGTCTTGTGAGGACGTCGGGGGAAAACACCATATATTTT.

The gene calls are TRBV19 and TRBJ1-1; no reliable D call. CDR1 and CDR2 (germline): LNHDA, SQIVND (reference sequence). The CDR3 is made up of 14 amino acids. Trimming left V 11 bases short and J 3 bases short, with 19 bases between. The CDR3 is CAPKNFSGDTEAFF. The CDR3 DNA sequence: TGTGCCCCCAAGAATTTCAGCGGGGACACTGAAGCTTTCTTT. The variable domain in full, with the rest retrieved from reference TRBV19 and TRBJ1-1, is DGGITQSPKYLFRKEGQNVTLSCEQNLNHDAMYWYRQDPGQGLRLIYYSQIVNDFQKGDIAEGYSVSREKKESFPLTVTSAQKNPTAFYLCAPKNFSGDTEAFFGQGTRLTVV.

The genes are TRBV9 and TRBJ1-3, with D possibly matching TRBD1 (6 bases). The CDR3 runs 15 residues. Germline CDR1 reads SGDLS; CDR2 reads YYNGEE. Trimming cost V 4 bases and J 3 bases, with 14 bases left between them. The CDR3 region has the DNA TGTGCCAGCAGCTCACAGGGAGGGTTTGGAAACACCATATATTTT. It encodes CASSSQGGFGNTIYF. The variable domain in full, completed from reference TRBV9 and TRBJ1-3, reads DSGVTQTPKHLITATGQRVTLRCSPRSGDLSVYWYQQSLDQGLQFLIQYYNGEERAKGNILERFSAQQFPDLHSELNLSSLELGDSALYFCASSSQGGFGNTIYFGEGSWLTVV.

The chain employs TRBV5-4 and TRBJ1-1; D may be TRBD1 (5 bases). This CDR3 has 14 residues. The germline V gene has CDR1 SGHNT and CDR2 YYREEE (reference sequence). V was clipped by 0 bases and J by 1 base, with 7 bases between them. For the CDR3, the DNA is TGTGCCAGCAGCTTGGGACAGAGGAACACTGAAGCTTTCTTT. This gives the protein CASSLGQRNTEAFF.

This chain's CDR3 is CASSLVGGGPWEQFF. CDR3 DNA sequence: TGTGCCAGCAGTTTAGTGGGAGGGGGGCCGTGGGAGCAGTTCTTC. This rearrangement joins TRBV27 to TRBJ2-1, with D possibly matching TRBD2 (7 bases). The V and J ends lost 2 bases and 10 bases respectively, with 18 bases between them. Germline-derived CDR1 and CDR2 are MNHEY and SMNVEV (reference sequence). The CDR3 sequence is 15 residues long.

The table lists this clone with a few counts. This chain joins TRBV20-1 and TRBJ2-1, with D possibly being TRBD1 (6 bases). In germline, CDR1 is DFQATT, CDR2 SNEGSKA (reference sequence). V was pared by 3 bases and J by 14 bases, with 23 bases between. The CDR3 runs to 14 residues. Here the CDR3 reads CSASSPRSNRVKFF. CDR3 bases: TGCAGTGCTAGTTCTCCGAGATCTAACAGGGTAAAGTTCTTC.

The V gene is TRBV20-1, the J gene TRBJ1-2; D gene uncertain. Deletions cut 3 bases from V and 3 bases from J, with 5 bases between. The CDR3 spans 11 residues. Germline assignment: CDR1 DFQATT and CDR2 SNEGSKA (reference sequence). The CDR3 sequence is CSASEDYGYTF. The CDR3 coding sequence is TGCAGTGCTAGCGAGGACTATGGCTACACCTTC.

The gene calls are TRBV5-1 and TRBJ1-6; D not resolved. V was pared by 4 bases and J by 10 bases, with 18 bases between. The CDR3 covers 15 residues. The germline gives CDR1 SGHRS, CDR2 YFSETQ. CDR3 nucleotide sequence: TGCGCCAGCAGCCTCGAGCGGGTTATAGGATCACCCCTCCACTTT. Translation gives CASSLERVIGSPLHF.

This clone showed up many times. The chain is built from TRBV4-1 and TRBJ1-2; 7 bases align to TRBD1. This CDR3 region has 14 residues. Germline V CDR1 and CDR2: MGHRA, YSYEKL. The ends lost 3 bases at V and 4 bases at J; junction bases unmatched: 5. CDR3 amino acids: CASSQSQGTYGYTF. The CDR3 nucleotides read TGCGCCAGCAGCCAGTCACAGGGGACCTATGGCTACACCTTC.

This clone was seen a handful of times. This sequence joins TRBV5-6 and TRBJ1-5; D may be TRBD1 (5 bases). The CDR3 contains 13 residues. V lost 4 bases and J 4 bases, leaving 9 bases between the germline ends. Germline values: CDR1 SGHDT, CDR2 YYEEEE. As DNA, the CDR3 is TGTGCCAGCAGCAACGGACAAAATCAGCCCCAGCATTTT. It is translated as CASSNGQNQPQHF.

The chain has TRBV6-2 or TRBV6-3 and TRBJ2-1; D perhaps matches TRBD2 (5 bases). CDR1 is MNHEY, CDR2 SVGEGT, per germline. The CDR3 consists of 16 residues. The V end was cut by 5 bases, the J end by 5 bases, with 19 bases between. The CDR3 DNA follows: TGTGCCAGCAGTGCCTCGGTCTCGCGGGCCGACAATGAGCAGTTCTTC. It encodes CASSASVSRADNEQFF.

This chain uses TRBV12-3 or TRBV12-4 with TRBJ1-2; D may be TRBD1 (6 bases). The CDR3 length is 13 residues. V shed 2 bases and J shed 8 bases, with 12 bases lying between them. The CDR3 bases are TGTGCCAGCAGTTTATCGTCAGGGGTCGGCTACACCTTC. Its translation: CASSLSSGVGYTF.

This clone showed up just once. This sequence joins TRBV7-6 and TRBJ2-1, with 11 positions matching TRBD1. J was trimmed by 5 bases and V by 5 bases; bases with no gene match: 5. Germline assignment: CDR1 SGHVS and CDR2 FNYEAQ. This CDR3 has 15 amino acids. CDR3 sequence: CASSPGTGGNNEQFF. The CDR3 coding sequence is TGTGCCAGCAGCCCCGGGACAGGGGGAAACAATGAGCAGTTCTTC.

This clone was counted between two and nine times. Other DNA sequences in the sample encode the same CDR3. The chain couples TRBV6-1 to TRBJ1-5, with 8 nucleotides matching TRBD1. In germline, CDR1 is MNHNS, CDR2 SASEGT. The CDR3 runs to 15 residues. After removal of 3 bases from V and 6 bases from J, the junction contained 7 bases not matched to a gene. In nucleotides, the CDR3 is TGTGCCAGCAGTGAGGGCAGGGGGCCGGGTCAGCCCCAGCATTTT. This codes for CASSEGRGPGQPQHF.

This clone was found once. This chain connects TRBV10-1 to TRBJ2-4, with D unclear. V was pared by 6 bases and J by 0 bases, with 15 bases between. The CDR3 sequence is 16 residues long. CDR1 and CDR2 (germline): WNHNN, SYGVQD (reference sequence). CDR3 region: CASRERQVPAKNIQYF. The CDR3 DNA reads TGCGCCAGCAGGGAACGCCAGGTCCCAGCCAAAAACATTCAGTACTTC.

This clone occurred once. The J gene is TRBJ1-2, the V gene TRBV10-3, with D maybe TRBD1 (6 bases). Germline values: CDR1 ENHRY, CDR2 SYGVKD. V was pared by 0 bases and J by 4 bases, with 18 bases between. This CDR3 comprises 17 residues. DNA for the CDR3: TGTGCCATCAGTGAGTCGGGGGCAGGGCCTGTGGGCTATGGCTACACCTTC. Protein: CAISESGAGPVGYGYTF.

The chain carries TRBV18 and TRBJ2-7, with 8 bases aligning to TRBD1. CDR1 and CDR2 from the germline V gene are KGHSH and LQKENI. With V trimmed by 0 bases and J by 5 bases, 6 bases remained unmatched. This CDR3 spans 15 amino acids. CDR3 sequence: CASSPPRGLSNEQYF. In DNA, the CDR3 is TGTGCCAGCTCACCACCCAGGGGGCTAAGTAACGAGCAGTACTTC.

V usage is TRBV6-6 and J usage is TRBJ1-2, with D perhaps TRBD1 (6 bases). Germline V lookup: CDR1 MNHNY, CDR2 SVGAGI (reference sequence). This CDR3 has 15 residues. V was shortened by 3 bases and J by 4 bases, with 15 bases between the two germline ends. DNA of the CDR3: TGTGCCAGCAGTTATGGTCCAACAGGGTCCTATGGCTACACCTTC. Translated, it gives CASSYGPTGSYGYTF.

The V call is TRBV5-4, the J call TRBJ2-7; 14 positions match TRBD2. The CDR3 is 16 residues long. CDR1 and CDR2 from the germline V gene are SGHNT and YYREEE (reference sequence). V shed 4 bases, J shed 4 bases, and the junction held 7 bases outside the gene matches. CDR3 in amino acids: CASSPGLAGGLYEQYF. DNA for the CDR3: TGTGCCAGCAGCCCTGGACTAGCGGGGGGTCTATACGAGCAGTACTTC.

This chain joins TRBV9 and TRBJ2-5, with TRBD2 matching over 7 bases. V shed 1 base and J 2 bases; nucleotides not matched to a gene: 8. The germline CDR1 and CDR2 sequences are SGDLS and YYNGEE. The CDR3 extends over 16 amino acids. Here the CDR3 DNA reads TGTGCCAGCAGCGTAAATCCCGGGACTACTCAAGAGACCCAGTACTTC. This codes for CASSVNPGTTQETQYF.

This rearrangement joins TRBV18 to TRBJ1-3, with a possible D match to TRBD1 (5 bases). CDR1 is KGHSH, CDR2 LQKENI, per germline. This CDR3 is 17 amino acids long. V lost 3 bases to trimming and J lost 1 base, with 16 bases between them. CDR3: CASSPTGSPLSGNTIYF. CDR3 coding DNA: TGTGCCAGCTCACCCACAGGTTCTCCTTTATCTGGAAACACCATATATTTT.